This record covers a single T cell receptor beta chain. The antigen it recognizes is unknown. Nothing much larger sits one base from this clone, and base qualities are not available. Donors were 39 systemically healthy Caucasian individuals from Russia aged roughly 6 to 100 years. Roughly 11 milliliters of peripheral blood were drawn from each donor into EDTA-treated Vacutainer tubes. PBMCs were isolated by Ficoll-Paque density-gradient centrifugation, with at least 6 million obtained per sample. Total RNA, at least 5 micrograms per sample, was extracted from PBMCs with Trizol reagent. Naive CD45RAhigh/CD27high T cell percentages were measured by flow cytometry on a PBMC aliquot from every donor. The sample originates from a study of blood T cells in healthy people across ages (dated by TCRdb to about 2015). For context, the study as a whole: In model experiments, template switching captured roughly one uniquely barcoded TCR beta cDNA molecule for every two T cells. To avoid experimental bias, donors of different ages were spread randomly across the sequencing lanes. Using the same blood draw, the study looked at two additional independent replicas of 1 million unique cDNA reads for two donors, one aged 18 to 30 and the other aged 80 or older. Using deep sequencing normalized with unique cDNA molecular identifiers, the study measured how TCR beta repertoire diversity changes with age. The donors were split into four age groups: young (average 16 years), middle-aged (around 37), aged (roughly 60) and long-lived (roughly 88). Study-wide findings and limitations: Because donor CMV infection status was unknown, age-related changes in expanded clonotypes were potentially confounded. Bulk unsorted PBMC profiling prevented conclusive comparison of naive and antigen-experienced compartments. Observed TCR beta diversity correlated strongly with the percentage of naive T cells measured by flow cytometry. Observed TCR beta diversity per million T cells fell roughly linearly with age, and a significant reduction was already apparent by age roughly 41. Estimates of total diversity from one million sequenced T cells were regarded as lower bounds and underestimates. Compared with the aged group, the long-lived group had more naive CD4+ T cells, fewer expanded clones and increased TCR diversity, a pattern suggesting age selection.

The protocol used for the library was 5' RACE. The sample was run on an Illumina HiSeq 2500. The second PCR ran for roughly 7 to 12 cycles and used a J-beta primer mix along with a sample-barcoded 5' primer. A unique molecular identifier was introduced onto each TCR beta cDNA molecule by a template-switch 5' adaptor carrying 12 random nucleotides. Each sample yielded at least 2.5 million CDR3-containing paired-end reads. First-strand cDNA was synthesized from all RNA with the Mint cDNA synthesis kit, primed by a TRBC-specific oligonucleotide. Following uracil-DNA glycosylase treatment, all cDNA underwent a first 18-cycle PCR with the universal primers M1SS and BC2_uni_R. The original pipeline was this. For normalization, 1 million high-quality reads were randomly selected from each sample, with every read carrying a distinct molecular identifier. Instead of being binned into consensus sequences, reads that shared molecular identifiers were thrown out. MiTCR, run with a Q25 quality threshold and the strictest error-elimination algorithm, handled CDR3 identification, clonotype clustering and error correction. A nonparametric unseen species model using Euler transformation provided a lower-bound estimate of total TCR beta diversity. TCRdb trimmed public reads at Q25 via fastp, called clones via MiXCR and kept in-frame beta chains. Rows are unified per CDR3 protein, each entry keeping the most common DNA and genes. TCRdb's processing, not the authors', yielded these V and J calls. A total of 780,000 or so distinct CDR3 sequences appear in this sample, roughly 56% of them only once. Approximately 24% of the sample is taken by the ten largest.

V is reduced by 6 bases and J by 1 base, leaving a spacing of 9 bases between them. Inclusive of the bounding cysteine and phenylalanine, the CDR3 is 14 residues long. The kept DNA is CDR3 alone, 42 bases in frame from the first base. CDR1 and CDR2 (MNHEY, SVGAGI) derive from the germline V gene. The chain was built from TRBV6-5 and TRBJ1-4, with the D segment identity uncertain. The clonotype was recovered from a man aged 40-49 years in good health. The sequenced sample consisted of blood. At the DNA level, the sequence is TGTGCCAGCAGGTCGACACTAACTAATGAAAAACTGTTTTTT. It translates to CASRSTLTNEKLFF.